Listed here is a single T cell receptor beta chain. It was 80 million to 90 million PBMCs that unsorted samples used for genomic DNA. Deep-level settings were used for running the assay. Several immunoSEQ 96-well plates shared each subset's DNA, each plate a replicate. Template amounts of approximately 300 ng DNA, tens of thousands of T cell genomes, were employed in unsorted PBMC replicate PCRs. Some clones are missing from TCRdb's copy, which holds only in-frame ones; the method was immunoSEQ multiplex PCR. Altogether around 450,000 clones are present, 70% to 80% being singletons, with the ten largest covering around 14%. This specimen comes from a study of shared clonotypes between healthy human individuals. This CDR3 contains 15 residues. Germline V gene data show CDR1 as SNHLY and CDR2 as FYNNEI. V lost 2 bases and J lost 1, with 8 bases in between.

The chain uses TRBV2 and TRBJ2-2, with no clear D. Material for sequencing was PBMCs. This clonotype originated in a woman aged 40 to 50 in good health. Some clones in this sample may be carry-over from other donors' samples. In DNA, the CDR3 is TGTGCCAGCAGTGAACCCCTCAGGAACACCGGGGAGCTGTTTTTT. Protein sequence: CASSEPLRNTGELFF.